This paragraph reports one TCR beta chain. Its antigen remains unidentified. No base quality information exists; no much larger clone differs at one position. These data come from a study of CD8+CD57+ T cells in acquired aplastic anemia (dated by TCRdb to between 2018 and 2020). Looking at the study overall: Extracted DNA from sorted CD4+ and CD8+ cells averaged around 3.3 ug, ranging from about 0.17 to 30 ug. For healthy donor samples, the average read count was about 9.8 million for CD4+ cells and around 12 million for CD8+ cells. What the authors observed across the whole study: Around 31 CD8+ CDR3 sequences were shared between patients and controls but appeared highly expressed in patients and within their immunodominant clones. CD8+ Simpson's diversity did not differ significantly between patients and healthy controls (P=0.060).

In this study, sorted CD4+ and CD8+ T cells from the blood of healthy subjects and of severe aplastic anemia patients had their TCR repertoires deep-sequenced. Ficoll-Paque density gradient centrifugation was used to isolate peripheral blood mononuclear cells. Before DNA extraction, CD4+ and CD8+ T cells were sorted with FACS or magnetic beads. The germline V gene encodes CDR1 SGHTA and CDR2 FQGNSA. V gives up 1 base and J gives up 5 bases, and the segment between their germline ends measures 10 bases. CDR3 length: 14 amino acids, cysteine to phenylalanine. The CDR3 DNA has 42 bases and is translated from base 1. Genomic DNA was used as template for profiling of TCR beta VDJ combinations and CDR3 sequences. TCR repertoire sequencing was run on an Illumina HiSeq 2000. The original pipeline was this. TRBV/TRBJ rearrangement plots, CDR3 size and DJ length profiles, and Simpson's diversity index were used to evaluate the repertoires. The most abundant DNA sequence in the deep sequencing data was taken as the immunodominant clone. CDR3 amino acid sequences were checked for sharing between subjects and were compared against published repertoires and the VDJdb database. The raw public data were reprocessed by TCRdb itself: fastp quality trimming at Q25, MiXCR clonotype calling, in-frame beta chains only. For every CDR3 protein sequence, its rows merge into one entry that carries the most common genes and DNA. V and J calls and clone size were set by TCRdb, not the authors. Present in this sample are 400,000 to 500,000 distinct CDR3 sequences, 60% to 80% of which were seen just once. Together, the top ten hold approximately 3.9% of the sample.

The source is a human donor in good health, serving as a control. The sequencing input was sorted CD4+, CD8+, or CD8+CD57+ T cells (not recorded which) from PBMCs. The sequence links TRBV7-2 to TRBJ2-3, with the D gene call left open. The CDR3 in this case is CASSLDLLRDTQYF. The nucleotides read TGTGCCAGCAGCTTAGACCTCCTAAGAGATACGCAGTATTTT.